This passage covers 10 T cell receptor beta chains from one sample sequenced in a study of OX40 agonist ivuxolimab in advanced cancers. Library preparation was by the immunoSEQ multiplex PCR assay. TCRdb stores this immuneACCESS table with in-frame sequences only. Part of the clones is absent; in the studies checked, under half of the shortfall reflects unresolved V genes, and no reason is known for the rest. For this sample there are 60,000 to 75,000 clones; 88% appear just once. The top ten constitute around 2% of the sample. The material was CD4+ or CD8+ T cells sorted from blood, obtained in a trial of the OX40 agonist ivuxolimab. These receptors came from an adult with an advanced solid tumor such as melanoma, head and neck, liver or kidney cancer.

This rearrangement joins TRBV2 to TRBJ2-2, with TRBD2 matching over 13 bases. Germline V gene lookup returns CDR1 SNHLY and CDR2 FYNNEI. J lost 6 bases, V lost 1 base, and 14 bases had no gene match. This CDR3 has 20 residues. The CDR3 DNA sequence: TGTGCCAGCAGTGAAGTCTTCGGGAGGACTAGCGGGAGAGGCGCCGGGGAGCTGTTTTTT. Protein product: CASSEVFGRTSGRGAGELFF.

V gene TRBV27 combines with J gene TRBJ2-1; weak D call: TRBD1 (5 bases). Trimming shortened V by 6 bases and J by 8 bases, and 17 bases separated the two germline ends. The germline V gene encodes CDR1 MNHEY and CDR2 SMNVEV (reference sequence). This CDR3 comprises 14 residues. CDR3 DNA sequence: TGTGCCAGCAGCCTTGAACCCAGGGTCGATGAGCAGTTCTTC. Protein product: CASSLEPRVDEQFF.

The chain combines TRBV4-1 with TRBJ2-1, with TRBD2 matching 7 bases. CDR3 size: 15 residues. V gave up 1 base and J gave up 7 bases; unmatched junction bases: 7. Germline V CDR1 and CDR2: MGHRA, YSYEKL. The CDR3 nucleotides read TGCGCCAGCAGCCAAGGAGGCGGGAGTATGAATGAGCAGTTCTTC. Its protein is CASSQGGGSMNEQFF.

The chain carries TRBV10-1 and TRBJ2-7, with 8 bases that match TRBD1. Germline V gives CDR1 WNHNN, CDR2 SYGVQD (reference sequence). The length of the CDR3 is 14 residues. V trimming: 10 bases; J trimming: 0 bases; junction bases outside the gene matches: 8. The CDR3: CATAMGTGSYEQYF. Here the CDR3 DNA reads TGCGCCACAGCAATGGGGACAGGCTCCTACGAGCAGTACTTC.

The chain combines TRBV7-2 with TRBJ1-2; tentatively, D is TRBD1 (5 bases). The CDR3 length is 15 residues. Germline V gene sequence: CDR1 SGHTA, CDR2 FQGNSA. The V gene lost 4 bases and the J gene lost 0 bases, with 12 bases spanning the gap. The CDR3 loop is CASSSGGGSNYGYTF. Written as DNA, the CDR3 is TGTGCCAGCAGCTCAGGCGGGGGTTCTAACTATGGCTACACCTTC.

This sequence joins TRBV11-2 and TRBJ1-3; D is unresolved. There are 16 residues in the CDR3. The ends were cut back, 5 bases at V and 0 bases at J, with 14 bases in the middle. Germline lookup yields CDR1 SGHAT and CDR2 FQNNGV. The DNA of the CDR3 is TGTGCCAGCAGCCCGCTGCAGGCCCTCTCTGGAAACACCATATATTTT. Translated, it gives CASSPLQALSGNTIYF. Full variable domain (rest looked up from reference TRBV11-2 and TRBJ1-3): EAGVAQSPRYKIIEKRQSVAFWCNPISGHATLYWYQQILGQGPKLLIQFQNNGVVDDSQLPKDRFSAERLKGVDSTLKIQPAKLEDSAVYLCASSPLQALSGNTIYFGEGSWLTVV.

V usage is TRBV5-1 and J usage is TRBJ1-2, with D possibly TRBD1 on 5 matching bases. Between the trimmed V and J ends, which lost 1 base and 0 bases, there was a span of 19 bases. The CDR3 length is 18 residues. CDR1 is SGHRS and CDR2 is YFSETQ in the germline V gene. This CDR3 reads CASSLRSPGTDPNYGYTF. In nucleotides, the CDR3 is TGCGCCAGCAGCTTGAGGAGTCCTGGGACGGATCCTAACTATGGCTACACCTTC.

This chain joins TRBV16 and TRBJ1-2, with no clear D. CDR1 is KGHSY and CDR2 is FQNENV in the germline V gene. V lost 4 bases, J lost 1 base, and 16 bases lay in between. This CDR3 spans 16 amino acids. The CDR3: CASSPSTLPNNYGYTF. The CDR3 DNA reads TGTGCCAGCAGCCCGTCGACCCTGCCAAATAACTATGGCTACACCTTC.

The J gene is TRBJ1-4, the V gene TRBV6-1; D unresolved. The CDR3 covers 13 residues. Trimming left V 6 bases short and J 8 bases short, with 13 bases between. CDR1 MNHNS and CDR2 SASEGT come from the germline V gene. The CDR3 reads CASSASRGEKLFF. In nucleotides, the CDR3 is TGTGCCAGCAGCGCCAGCAGAGGCGAAAAACTGTTTTTT.

This chain links TRBV4-1 with TRBJ2-3; D may be TRBD2 (6 bases). The CDR3 totals 14 residues. Per the germline V gene, CDR1 is MGHRA and CDR2 is YSYEKL. V lost 0 bases and J 9 bases, leaving 13 bases between the germline ends. CDR3 residues: CASSQDGGGLTQYF. CDR3 bases: TGCGCCAGCAGCCAAGATGGGGGAGGCCTAACGCAGTATTTT.